Sequencing of this T cell receptor (beta chain) was carried out in a study of blood T cell repertoires in COVID-19. Libraries were prepared by immunoSEQ multiplex PCR; TCRdb keeps only in-frame clonotypes and omits some of them. The data contain about 170,000 clones, about 92% of them singletons. Trimming removed 5 bases from V and 4 bases from J; junction bases left unmatched: 6. The CDR3 loop spans 16 amino acids. Germline CDR1 SGHNT, CDR2 YENEEA. The chain uses TRBV11-3 and TRBJ2-3, with 13 bases aligning to TRBD2. The source material was peripheral blood. The receptor was isolated from a man aged 25-45 years with COVID-19, enrolled during active disease. The CDR3 is CASSLRTSGRADTQYF. CDR3 DNA: TGTGCCAGCAGCCTCCGGACTAGCGGGAGAGCAGATACGCAGTATTTT.